This TCR beta chain was documented in a study of shared clonotypes between healthy human individuals (TCRdb year 2020). Regarding the complete study: The cohort included a few men and a couple of women between 18 and 49 years of age. Per donor, leukapheresis produced somewhere between about 0.9 and 9.5 billion PBMCs. For each donor, three plates each were used for CD4 naive and CD4 memory, two plates were used for CD8 naive, and one plate was used for CD8 memory. To estimate repertoire size and how much clonotypes are shared between individuals, the study performed deep sequencing of blood TCR repertoires from a few healthy adults. Libraries were prepared and TCR repertoires were sequenced by different laboratories using diverse techniques, in order to increase sequencing depth and limit assay-specific biases. Overall study results and their limits: Across four donors, around 5% of naive CD4, roughly 3.3% of naive CD8, roughly 2.2% of memory CD4, and under 0.45% of memory CD8 clonotypes were shared. Even with the large sequencing depth, rarefaction of the sorted-subset datasets indicated that sequencing was incomplete. Compared with non-shared clonotypes, clonotypes shared by all four sorted-subset donors had higher generation probabilities. Sampling was limited to blood, and TCR repertoires in tissue likely differ from TCR repertoires in blood. Estimated clonotype richness was generally larger for naive than for memory subsets. The genetic and exposure-history diversity represented was limited by the small number of donors. Pairwise subsampling indicated that sequencing depth was expected to affect the degree of clonotype sharing among donors.

The donors were healthy, HIV-negative adults with no recently reported acute infections or vaccinations. Every donor was a Caucasian adult living in Nashville, Tennessee, USA. CD4+ T cells were enriched through magnetic negative selection, after which naive cells were positively selected on CD45RA and the remaining negative fraction served as the memory subset. Blood was obtained by leukapheresis, after which PBMCs were separated by Ficoll-Histopaque density gradient centrifugation and cryopreserved in liquid nitrogen vapor phase. Analytical flow cytometry was used to check the purity and quantity of every magnetically sorted T cell population. From each sorted fraction, genomic DNA was isolated and quantified by UV absorbance on a Nanodrop 2000c. This clone was recorded a few times. The specificity of this receptor is unknown. Base quality data are lacking; no much larger clone is found one base away.

The germline V gene encodes CDR1 SGHRS and CDR2 YFSETQ. Trimming removed 2 bases from V and 4 bases from J, leaving 24 bases between the germline ends. Including cysteine and phenylalanine, the CDR3 has 18 amino acids. Just CDR3 DNA is preserved here, 54 bases in frame from base 1. TCR CDR3 regions were amplified from genomic DNA by multiplex PCR using the deep immunoSEQ assay. Extracted genomic DNA from each cell subset was spread evenly across all wells of several immunoSEQ 96-well plates, with each plate serving as a replicate. For sorted subsets, around 200 ng genomic DNA, equal to 30,000 or so T cell genomes, was loaded into each replicate PCR. Purified libraries were measured with a Qubit 3.0 fluorometer, size-checked on a Bioanalyzer 2100, and measured again with the KAPA Library Quantification kit. Each immunoSEQ 96-well plate was sequenced on its own single-read 150-cycle Illumina NextSeq 550 flow cell. The source study handled its data this way. Because only junctional sequences without quality scores were contained in the immunoSEQ output, filtering matching that applied to full-length reads could not be performed. Sequences were annotated with PyIR, a Python wrapper for IgBLAST v1.9, using IMGT germline references to assign V/J genes and CDR3. Any read was removed if the V/J assignment was weak (E-value above 1e-6), the CDR3 was missing, or the read contained stop codons, out-of-frame junctions, or ambiguous translated residues. V3J clonotypes were defined as sequences sharing the same inferred V gene, J gene, and CDR3 amino acid sequence. Percentage overlap between repertoires was calculated by dividing the number of shared unique clonotypes by the size of the smaller repertoire. Richness of each repertoire was evaluated using RTK rarefaction, the Chao1 estimator, and Recon v2.1 estimates of unobserved clonotypes. For all TCRbeta clonotypes obtained by the gDNA method from a handful of donors, generation probabilities were computed with OLGA. The table comes from immuneACCESS by way of TCRdb, which keeps in-frame sequences with V and J called. Part of the clones is missing from these tables; in studies checked, under half for an unresolved V gene and the rest for unknown reasons. V, J and clone size reflect that table, while D and trimming were determined from the DNA. The sample table lists about 670,000 clones, about two thirds of them with a count of one. The ten largest clones represent approximately 2% of the sample.

The chain joins TRBV5-1 to TRBJ2-5; the D gene cannot be named for sure. Sequencing input: memory CD4+ T cells sorted from blood. The intended sense of this specimen's cell subset or site label: CD45RA-negative fraction. This receptor was taken from a woman under 40 in good health. The sequence in DNA is TGCGCCAGCAGCTTCCTTCCTATATCGTTGGGATTTGGAGAGACCCAGTACTTC. Its translation is CASSFLPISLGFGETQYF. Joined to the reference TRBV5-1 and TRBJ2-5 proteins, this CDR3 gives the full variable domain: KAGVTQTPRYLIKTRGQQVTLSCSPISGHRSVSWYQQTPGQGLQFLFEYFSETQRNKGNFPGRFSGRQFSNSRSEMNVSTLELGDSALYLCASSFLPISLGFGETQYFGPGTRLLVL.